This T cell receptor beta chain was sequenced for a study of T cells in Graves' hyperthyroidism and ophthalmopathy. General study points: Also found in blood were most expanded thyroid clonotypes above 0.001. The model forecast ophthalmopathy, anticipating it by a median approximately 6.1 months before onset.

For this clonotype: Its antigen is currently unknown. A much larger clone lies one base from this, so it may be a read error.

Researchers took RNA transcripts and amplified the TCR beta CDR3 regions from them. HTBI primers were the set used in a first-round RT-PCR of the TCR CDR3. TCRdb recomputed calls from the multiplex PCR reads with MiXCR, one row per CDR3 protein. The sample contains approximately 600,000 distinct CDR3 sequences, under 20% of which appear only once. Exclusion of patients followed from uncontrolled infection, other autoimmune disease, pregnancy or lactation. Each 10 ml fresh peripheral blood draw supplied the PBMCs. Germline V gene sequence: CDR1 LGHDT, CDR2 YNNKEL (reference sequence). This CDR3 is 15 amino acids long.

The chain couples TRBV3-1 to TRBJ2-1; TRBD2 matches at 9 bases. This clonotype was sampled from a woman younger than 45 with Graves' hyperthyroidism. The sample taken for sequencing was blood. The DNA of the CDR3 is TGTGCCAGCGGCCAAATAATAGCGGGGGCAAATGAGCAGTTCTTC. Its translation: CASGQIIAGANEQFF.